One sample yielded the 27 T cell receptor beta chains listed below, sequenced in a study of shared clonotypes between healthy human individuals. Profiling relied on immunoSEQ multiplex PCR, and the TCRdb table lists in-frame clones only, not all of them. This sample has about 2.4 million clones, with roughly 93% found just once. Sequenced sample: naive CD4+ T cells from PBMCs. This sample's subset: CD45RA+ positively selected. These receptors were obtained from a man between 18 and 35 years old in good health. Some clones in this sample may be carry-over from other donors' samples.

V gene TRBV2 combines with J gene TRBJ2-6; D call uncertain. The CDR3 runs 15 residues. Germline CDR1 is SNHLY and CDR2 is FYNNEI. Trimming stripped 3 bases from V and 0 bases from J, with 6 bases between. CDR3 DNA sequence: TGTGCCAGCAGTGACCGGAACTCTGGGGCCAACGTCCTGACTTTC. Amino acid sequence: CASSDRNSGANVLTF.

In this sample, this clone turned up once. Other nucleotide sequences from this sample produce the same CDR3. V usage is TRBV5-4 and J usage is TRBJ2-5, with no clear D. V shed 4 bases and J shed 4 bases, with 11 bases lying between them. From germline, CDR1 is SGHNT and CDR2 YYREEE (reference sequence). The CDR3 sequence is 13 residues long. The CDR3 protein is CASSLVVGETQYF. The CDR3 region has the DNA TGTGCCAGCAGCCTGGTAGTGGGAGAGACCCAGTACTTC.

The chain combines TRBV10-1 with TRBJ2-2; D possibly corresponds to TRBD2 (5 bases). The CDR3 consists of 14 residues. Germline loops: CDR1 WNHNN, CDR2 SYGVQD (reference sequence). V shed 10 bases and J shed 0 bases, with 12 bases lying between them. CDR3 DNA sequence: TGCGCCACCCAGCGGAGCGCGAACACCGGGGAGCTGTTTTTT. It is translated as CATQRSANTGELFF.

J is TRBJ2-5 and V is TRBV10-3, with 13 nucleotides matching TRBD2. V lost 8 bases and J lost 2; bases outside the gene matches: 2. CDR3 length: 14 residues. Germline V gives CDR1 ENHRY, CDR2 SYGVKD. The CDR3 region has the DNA TGTGCCATCGGGACTAGCGGGAAGCAAGAGACCCAGTACTTC. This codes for CAIGTSGKQETQYF.

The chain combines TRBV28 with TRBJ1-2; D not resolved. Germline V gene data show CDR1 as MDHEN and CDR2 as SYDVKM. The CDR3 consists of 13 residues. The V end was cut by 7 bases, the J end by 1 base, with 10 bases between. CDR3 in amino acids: CASTPRVNYGYTF. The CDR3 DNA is TGTGCCAGCACCCCGAGGGTTAACTATGGCTACACCTTC.

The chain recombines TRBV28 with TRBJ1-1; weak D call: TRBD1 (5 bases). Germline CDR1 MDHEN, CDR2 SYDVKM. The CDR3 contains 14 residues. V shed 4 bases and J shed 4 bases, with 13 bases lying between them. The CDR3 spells CASSSSGYGTEAFF. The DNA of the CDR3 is TGTGCCAGCAGTTCTTCAGGGTACGGCACTGAAGCTTTCTTT.

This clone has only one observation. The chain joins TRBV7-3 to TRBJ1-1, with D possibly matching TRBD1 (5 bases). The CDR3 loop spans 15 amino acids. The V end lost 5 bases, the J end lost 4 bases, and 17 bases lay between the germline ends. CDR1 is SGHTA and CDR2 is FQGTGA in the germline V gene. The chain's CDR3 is CASSLNPPGGTEAFF. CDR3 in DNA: TGTGCCAGCAGCCTAAACCCCCCGGGGGGCACTGAAGCTTTCTTT.

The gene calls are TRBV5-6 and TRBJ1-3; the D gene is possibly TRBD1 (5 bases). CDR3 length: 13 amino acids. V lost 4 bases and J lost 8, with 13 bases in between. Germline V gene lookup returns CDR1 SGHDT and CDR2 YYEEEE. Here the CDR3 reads CASSGRGLDTIYF. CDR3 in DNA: TGTGCCAGCAGCGGAAGGGGCTTGGACACCATATATTTT.

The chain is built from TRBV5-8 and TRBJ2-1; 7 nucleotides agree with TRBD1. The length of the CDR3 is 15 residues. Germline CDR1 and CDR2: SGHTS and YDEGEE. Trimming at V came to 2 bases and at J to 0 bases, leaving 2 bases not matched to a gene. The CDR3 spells CASSFRTGSYNEQFF. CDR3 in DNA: TGTGCCAGCAGCTTTAGGACAGGCTCCTACAATGAGCAGTTCTTC.

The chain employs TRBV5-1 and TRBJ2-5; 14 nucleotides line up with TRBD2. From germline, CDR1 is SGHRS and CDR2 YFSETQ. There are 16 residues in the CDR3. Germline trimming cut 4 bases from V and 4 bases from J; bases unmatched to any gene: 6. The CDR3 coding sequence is TGCGCCAGCAGCAGGGGACTAGCGGGAGATGGAGAGACCCAGTACTTC. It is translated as CASSRGLAGDGETQYF. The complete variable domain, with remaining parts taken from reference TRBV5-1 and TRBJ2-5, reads KAGVTQTPRYLIKTRGQQVTLSCSPISGHRSVSWYQQTPGQGLQFLFEYFSETQRNKGNFPGRFSGRQFSNSRSEMNVSTLELGDSALYLCASSRGLAGDGETQYFGPGTRLLVL.

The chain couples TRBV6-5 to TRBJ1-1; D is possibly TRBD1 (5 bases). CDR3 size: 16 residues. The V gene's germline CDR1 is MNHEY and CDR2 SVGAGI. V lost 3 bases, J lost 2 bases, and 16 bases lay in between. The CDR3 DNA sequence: TGTGCCAGCAGTTATTCCGGGACTTACTTTAACACTGAAGCTTTCTTT. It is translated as CASSYSGTYFNTEAFF.

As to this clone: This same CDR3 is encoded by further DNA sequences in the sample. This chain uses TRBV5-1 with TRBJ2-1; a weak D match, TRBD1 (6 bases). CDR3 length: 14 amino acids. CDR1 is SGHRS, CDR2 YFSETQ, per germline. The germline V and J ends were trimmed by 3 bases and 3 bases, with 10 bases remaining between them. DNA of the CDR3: TGCGCCAGCAGCTCTACAGGGAGCTACAATGAGCAGTTCTTC. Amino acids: CASSSTGSYNEQFF.

Here the CDR3 reads CASSPDRGLNTEAFF. CDR3 in DNA: TGTGCCAGCAGTCCCGACAGGGGCTTGAACACTGAAGCTTTCTTT. The chain combines TRBV27 with TRBJ1-1, with 8 bases aligning to TRBD1. Germline CDR1 and CDR2: MNHEY and SMNVEV (reference sequence). Germline trimming cut 5 bases from V and 0 bases from J; bases unmatched to any gene: 5. The CDR3 extends over 15 amino acids.

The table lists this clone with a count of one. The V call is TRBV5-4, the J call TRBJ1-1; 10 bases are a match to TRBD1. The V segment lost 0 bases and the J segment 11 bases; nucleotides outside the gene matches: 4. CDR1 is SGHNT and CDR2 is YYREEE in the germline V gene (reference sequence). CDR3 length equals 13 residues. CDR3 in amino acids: CASSLEDRGLAFF. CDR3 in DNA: TGTGCCAGCAGCTTGGAAGACAGGGGGCTGGCTTTCTTT.

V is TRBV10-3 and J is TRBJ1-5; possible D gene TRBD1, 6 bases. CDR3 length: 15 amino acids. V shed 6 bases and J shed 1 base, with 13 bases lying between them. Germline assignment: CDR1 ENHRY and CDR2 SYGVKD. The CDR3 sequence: CAIREQGGSNQPQHF. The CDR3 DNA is TGTGCCATCAGGGAACAGGGAGGGAGCAATCAGCCCCAGCATTTT.

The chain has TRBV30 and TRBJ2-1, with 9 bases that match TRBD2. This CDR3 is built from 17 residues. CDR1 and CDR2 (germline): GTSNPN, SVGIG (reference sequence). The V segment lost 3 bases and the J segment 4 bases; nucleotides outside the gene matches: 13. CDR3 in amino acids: CAWRARDTREGYNEQFF. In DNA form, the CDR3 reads TGTGCCTGGAGGGCCAGGGATACGCGGGAGGGGTACAATGAGCAGTTCTTC.

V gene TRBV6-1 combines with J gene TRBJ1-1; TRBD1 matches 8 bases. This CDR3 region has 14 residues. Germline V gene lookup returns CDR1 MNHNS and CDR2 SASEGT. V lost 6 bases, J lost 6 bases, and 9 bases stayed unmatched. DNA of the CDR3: TGTGCCAGCAGCGAGGGGACAGGTAGGGCTGAAGCTTTCTTT. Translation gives CASSEGTGRAEAFF.

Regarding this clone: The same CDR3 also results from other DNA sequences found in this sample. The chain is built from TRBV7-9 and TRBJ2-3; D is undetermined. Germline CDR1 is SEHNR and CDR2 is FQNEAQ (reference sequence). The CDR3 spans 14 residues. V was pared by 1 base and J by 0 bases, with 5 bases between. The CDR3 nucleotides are TGTGCCAGCAGCTTAGATAGGAGCACAGATACGCAGTATTTT. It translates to CASSLDRSTDTQYF.

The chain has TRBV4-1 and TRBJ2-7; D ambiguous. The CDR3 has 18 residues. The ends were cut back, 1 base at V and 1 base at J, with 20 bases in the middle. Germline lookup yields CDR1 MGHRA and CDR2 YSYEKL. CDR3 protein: CASSQAWVGNPRSYEQYF. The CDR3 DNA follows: TGCGCCAGCAGCCAAGCTTGGGTAGGGAACCCCAGGTCCTACGAGCAGTACTTC.

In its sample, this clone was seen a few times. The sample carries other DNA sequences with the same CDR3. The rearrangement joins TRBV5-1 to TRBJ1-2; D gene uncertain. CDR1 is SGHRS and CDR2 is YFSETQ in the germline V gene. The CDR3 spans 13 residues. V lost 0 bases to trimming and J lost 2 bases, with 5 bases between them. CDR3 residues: CASSLGGNYGYTF. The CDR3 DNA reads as TGCGCCAGCAGCTTGGGCGGGAACTATGGCTACACCTTC. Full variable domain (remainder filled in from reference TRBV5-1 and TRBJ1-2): KAGVTQTPRYLIKTRGQQVTLSCSPISGHRSVSWYQQTPGQGLQFLFEYFSETQRNKGNFPGRFSGRQFSNSRSEMNVSTLELGDSALYLCASSLGGNYGYTFGSGTRLTVV.

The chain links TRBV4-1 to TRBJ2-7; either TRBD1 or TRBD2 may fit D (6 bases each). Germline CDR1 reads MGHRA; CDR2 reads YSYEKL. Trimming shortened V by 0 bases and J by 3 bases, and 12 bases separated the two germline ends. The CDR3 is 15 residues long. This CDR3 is CASSQEGGQGYEQYF. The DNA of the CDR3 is TGCGCCAGCAGCCAAGAAGGGGGGCAGGGCTACGAGCAGTACTTC.

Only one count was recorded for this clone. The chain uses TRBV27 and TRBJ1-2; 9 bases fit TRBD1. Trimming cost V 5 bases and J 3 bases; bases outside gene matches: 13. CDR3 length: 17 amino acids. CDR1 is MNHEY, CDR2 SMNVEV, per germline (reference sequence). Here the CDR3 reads CASSPQRNRGLDYGYTF. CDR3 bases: TGTGCCAGCAGTCCCCAAAGAAACAGGGGGCTTGACTATGGCTACACCTTC.

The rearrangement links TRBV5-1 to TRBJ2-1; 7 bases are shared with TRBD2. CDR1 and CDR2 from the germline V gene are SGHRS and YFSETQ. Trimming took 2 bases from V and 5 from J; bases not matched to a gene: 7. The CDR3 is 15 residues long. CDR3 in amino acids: CASSFSSGWDNEQFF. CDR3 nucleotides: TGCGCCAGCAGCTTTTCTAGCGGATGGGACAATGAGCAGTTCTTC.

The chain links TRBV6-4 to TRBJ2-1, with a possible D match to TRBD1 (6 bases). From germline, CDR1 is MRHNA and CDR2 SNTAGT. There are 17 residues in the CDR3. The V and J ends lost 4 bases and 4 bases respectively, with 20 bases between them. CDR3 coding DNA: TGTGCCAGCAGTGTCTACCCCGGGACAACCGTATACAATGAGCAGTTCTTC. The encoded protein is CASSVYPGTTVYNEQFF.

CDR3 nucleotide sequence: TGTGCCAGCATGAGTCTCCGGGACATCCTAAATCAGCCCCAGCATTTT. The encoded protein is CASMSLRDILNQPQHF. The V and J genes are TRBV27 and TRBJ1-5, with D possibly TRBD1 on 6 matching bases. Trimming cost V 7 bases and J 4 bases, with 20 bases left between them. The CDR3 extends over 16 amino acids. The germline CDR1 and CDR2 sequences are MNHEY and SMNVEV (reference sequence).

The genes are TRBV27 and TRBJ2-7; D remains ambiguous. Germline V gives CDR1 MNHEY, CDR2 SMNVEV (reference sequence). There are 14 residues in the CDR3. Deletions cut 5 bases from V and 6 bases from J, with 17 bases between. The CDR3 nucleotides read TGTGCCAGCAGTCATACAGACAACCCTGGCGAGCAGTACTTC. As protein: CASSHTDNPGEQYF.

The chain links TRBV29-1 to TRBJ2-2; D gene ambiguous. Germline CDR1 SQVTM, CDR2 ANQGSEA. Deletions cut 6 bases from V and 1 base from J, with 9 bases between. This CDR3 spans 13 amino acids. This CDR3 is CSVLGVNTGELFF. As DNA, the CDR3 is TGCAGCGTACTTGGAGTGAACACCGGGGAGCTGTTTTTT.